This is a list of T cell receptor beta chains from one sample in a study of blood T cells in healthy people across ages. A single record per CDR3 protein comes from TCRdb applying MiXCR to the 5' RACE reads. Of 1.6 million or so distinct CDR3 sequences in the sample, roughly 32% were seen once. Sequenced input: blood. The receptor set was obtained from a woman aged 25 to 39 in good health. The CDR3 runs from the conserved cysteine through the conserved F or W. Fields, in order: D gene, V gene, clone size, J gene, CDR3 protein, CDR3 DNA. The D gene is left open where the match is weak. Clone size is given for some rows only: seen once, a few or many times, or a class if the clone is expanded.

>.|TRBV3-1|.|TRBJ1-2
CASSQGTQIGYTF
TGTGCCAGCAGCCAAGGGACACAGATCGGCTACACCTTC
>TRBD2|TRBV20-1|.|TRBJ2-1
CSAPRPFSGGSLYSEQFF
TGCAGTGCCCCTCGACCCTTTAGCGGGGGGTCCCTCTACAGTGAGCAGTTCTTC
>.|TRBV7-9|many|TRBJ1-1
CASNRANTEAFF
TGTGCCAGCAACAGGGCTAACACTGAAGCTTTCTTT
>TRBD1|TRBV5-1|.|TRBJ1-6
CASSFTGENSPLHF
TGCGCCAGCAGCTTTACAGGGGAGAATTCACCCCTCCACTTT
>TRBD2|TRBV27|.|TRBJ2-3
CASRGLAGVGTDTQYF
TGTGCCAGCAGGGGACTAGCGGGAGTGGGGACAGATACGCAGTATTTT
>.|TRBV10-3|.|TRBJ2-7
CAISEYPVGSAEAYEQYF
TGTGCCATCAGTGAGTACCCCGTGGGAAGCGCAGAAGCCTACGAGCAGTACTTC
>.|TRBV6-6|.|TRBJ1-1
CASSYSKGAEAFF
TGTGCCAGCAGTTACTCGAAGGGGGCTGAAGCTTTCTTT
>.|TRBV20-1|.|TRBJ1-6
CSAAPGQGEGSPLHF
TGCAGTGCCGCGCCGGGGCAGGGCGAGGGTTCACCCCTCCACTTT
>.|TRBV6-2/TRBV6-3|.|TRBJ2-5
CASGRPPGRRRETQYF
TGTGCCAGCGGTCGTCCCCCGGGGCGGCGGAGAGAGACCCAGTACTTC
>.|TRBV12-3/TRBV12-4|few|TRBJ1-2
CASSLMVSSIYGYTF
TGTGCCAGCAGTTTGATGGTCAGCTCTATCTATGGCTACACCTTC
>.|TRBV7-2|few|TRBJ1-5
CASRKGGVSNQPQHF
TGTGCCAGCAGAAAGGGAGGGGTGAGCAATCAGCCCCAGCATTTT
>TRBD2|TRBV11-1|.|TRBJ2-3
CASSFSGGRTDTQYF
TGTGCCAGCAGCTTCAGCGGGGGGCGCACAGATACGCAGTATTTT
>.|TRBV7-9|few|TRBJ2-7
CASSFTSQASEQYF
TGTGCCAGCAGCTTTACCTCACAGGCTTCCGAGCAGTACTTC
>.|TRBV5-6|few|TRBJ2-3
CASSSSAVQVPDTQYF
TGTGCCAGCAGCTCCTCAGCGGTTCAGGTTCCAGATACGCAGTATTTT